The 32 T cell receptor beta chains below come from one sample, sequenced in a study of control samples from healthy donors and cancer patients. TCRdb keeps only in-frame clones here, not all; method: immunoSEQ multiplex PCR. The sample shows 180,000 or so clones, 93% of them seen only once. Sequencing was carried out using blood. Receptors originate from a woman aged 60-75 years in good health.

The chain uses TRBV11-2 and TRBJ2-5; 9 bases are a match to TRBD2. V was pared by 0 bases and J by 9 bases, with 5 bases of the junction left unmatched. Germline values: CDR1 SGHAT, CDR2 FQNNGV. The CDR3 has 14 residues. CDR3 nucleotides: TGTGCCAGCAGCTTAGAAGCAGCGGGGGGACCCCAGTACTTC. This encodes CASSLEAAGGPQYF.

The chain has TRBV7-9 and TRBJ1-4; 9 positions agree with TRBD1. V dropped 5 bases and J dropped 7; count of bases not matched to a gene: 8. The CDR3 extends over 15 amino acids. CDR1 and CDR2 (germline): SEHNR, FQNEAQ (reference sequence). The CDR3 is CASSPGTGSGEKLFF. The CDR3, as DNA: TGTGCCAGCAGCCCCGGGACAGGGTCGGGTGAAAAACTGTTTTTT.

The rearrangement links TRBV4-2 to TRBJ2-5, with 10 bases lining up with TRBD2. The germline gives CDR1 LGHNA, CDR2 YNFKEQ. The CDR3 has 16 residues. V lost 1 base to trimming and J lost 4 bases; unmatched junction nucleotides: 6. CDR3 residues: CASSQAIAGGGETQYF. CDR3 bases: TGTGCCAGCAGCCAAGCTATAGCGGGGGGCGGAGAGACCCAGTACTTC.

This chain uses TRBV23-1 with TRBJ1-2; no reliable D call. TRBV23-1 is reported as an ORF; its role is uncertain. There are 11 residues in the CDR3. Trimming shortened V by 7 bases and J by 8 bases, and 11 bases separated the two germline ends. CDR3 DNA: TGCGCCAGCATGAACCCGGCGGGCTACACCTTC. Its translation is CASMNPAGYTF.

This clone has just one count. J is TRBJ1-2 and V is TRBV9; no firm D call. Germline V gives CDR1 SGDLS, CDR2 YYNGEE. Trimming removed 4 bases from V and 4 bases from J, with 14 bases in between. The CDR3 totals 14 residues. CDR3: CASSSLSVSYGYTF. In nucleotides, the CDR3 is TGTGCCAGCAGCTCCCTTAGTGTATCCTATGGCTACACCTTC. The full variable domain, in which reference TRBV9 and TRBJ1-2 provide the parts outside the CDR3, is DSGVTQTPKHLITATGQRVTLRCSPRSGDLSVYWYQQSLDQGLQFLIQYYNGEERAKGNILERFSAQQFPDLHSELNLSSLELGDSALYFCASSSLSVSYGYTFGSGTRLTVV.

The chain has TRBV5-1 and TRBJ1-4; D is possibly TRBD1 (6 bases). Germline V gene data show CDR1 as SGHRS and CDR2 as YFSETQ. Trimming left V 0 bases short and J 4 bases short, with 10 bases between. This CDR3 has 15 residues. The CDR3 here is CASSLGGPGNEKLFF. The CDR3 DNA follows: TGCGCCAGCAGCTTGGGGGGGCCAGGTAATGAAAAACTGTTTTTT. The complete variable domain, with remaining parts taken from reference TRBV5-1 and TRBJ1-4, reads KAGVTQTPRYLIKTRGQQVTLSCSPISGHRSVSWYQQTPGQGLQFLFEYFSETQRNKGNFPGRFSGRQFSNSRSEMNVSTLELGDSALYLCASSLGGPGNEKLFFGSGTQLSVL.

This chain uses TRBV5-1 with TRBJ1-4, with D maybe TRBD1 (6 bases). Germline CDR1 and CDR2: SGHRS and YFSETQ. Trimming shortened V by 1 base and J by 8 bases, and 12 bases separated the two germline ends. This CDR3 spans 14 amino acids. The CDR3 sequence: CASSLSTGKEKLFF. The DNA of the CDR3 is TGCGCCAGCAGCTTGTCCACAGGGAAGGAAAAACTGTTTTTT.

CDR3 nucleotide sequence: TGCAGCGTTGACGTTGGTTACGAGCAGTACTTC. Its protein product is CSVDVGYEQYF. The chain couples TRBV29-1 to TRBJ2-7; D is undetermined. Germline assignment: CDR1 SQVTM and CDR2 ANQGSEA. The CDR3 runs to 11 residues. Between the trimmed V and J ends, which lost 3 bases and 4 bases, there was a span of 7 bases.

CDR3 sequence (DNA): TGTGCCAGCAGCTTATTTTCCCAGTTTAGAAGCAATCAGCCCCAGCATTTT. Translating gives CASSLFSQFRSNQPQHF. The chain carries TRBV7-3 and TRBJ1-5; D not certain. Germline CDR1 reads SGHTA; CDR2 reads FQGTGA. Trimming left V 2 bases short and J 1 base short, with 15 bases between. CDR3 length: 17 amino acids.

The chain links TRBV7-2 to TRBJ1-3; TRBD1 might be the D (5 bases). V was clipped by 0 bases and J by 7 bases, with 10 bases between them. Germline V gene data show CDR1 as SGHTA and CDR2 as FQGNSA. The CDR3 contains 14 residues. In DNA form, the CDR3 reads TGTGCCAGCAGCTTAGCCCAGGGTCTGAACACCATATATTTT. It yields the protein CASSLAQGLNTIYF.

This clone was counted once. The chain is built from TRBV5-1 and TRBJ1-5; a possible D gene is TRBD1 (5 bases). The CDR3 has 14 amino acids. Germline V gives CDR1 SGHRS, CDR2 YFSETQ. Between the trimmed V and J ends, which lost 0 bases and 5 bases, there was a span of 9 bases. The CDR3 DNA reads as TGCGCCAGCAGCTTGGCCGGGGGTGATCAGCCCCAGCATTTT. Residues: CASSLAGGDQPQHF.

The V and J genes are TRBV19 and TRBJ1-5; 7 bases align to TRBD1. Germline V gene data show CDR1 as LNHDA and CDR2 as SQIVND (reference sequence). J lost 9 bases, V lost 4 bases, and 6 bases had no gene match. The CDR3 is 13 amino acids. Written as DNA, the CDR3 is TGTGCCAGTAGTAAGGCCCCAGGGGGGCCCCAGCATTTT. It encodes CASSKAPGGPQHF.

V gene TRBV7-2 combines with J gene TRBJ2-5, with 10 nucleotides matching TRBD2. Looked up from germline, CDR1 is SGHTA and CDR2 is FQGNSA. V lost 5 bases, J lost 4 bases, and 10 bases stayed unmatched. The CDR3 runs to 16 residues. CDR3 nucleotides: TGTGCCAGCAGCCGGAGCGGGCTAGCGGGGGTAGAGACCCAGTACTTC. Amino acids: CASSRSGLAGVETQYF. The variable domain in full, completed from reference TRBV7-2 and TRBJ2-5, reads GAGVSQSPSNKVTEKGKDVELRCDPISGHTALYWYRQSLGQGLEFLIYFQGNSAPDKSGLPSDRFSAERTGGSVSTLTIQRTQQEDSAVYLCASSRSGLAGVETQYFGPGTRLLVL.

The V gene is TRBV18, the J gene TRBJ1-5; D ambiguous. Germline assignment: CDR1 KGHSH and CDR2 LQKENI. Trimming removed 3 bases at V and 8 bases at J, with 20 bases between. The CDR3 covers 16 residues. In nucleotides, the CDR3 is TGTGCCAGCTCACCTAACGAACCCCCATTGTCTGAGCCCCAGCATTTT. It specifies CASSPNEPPLSEPQHF.

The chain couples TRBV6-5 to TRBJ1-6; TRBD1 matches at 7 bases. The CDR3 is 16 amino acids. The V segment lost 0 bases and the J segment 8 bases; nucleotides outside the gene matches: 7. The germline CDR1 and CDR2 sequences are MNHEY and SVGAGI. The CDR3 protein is CASSYSIGTEDSPLHF. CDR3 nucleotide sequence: TGTGCCAGCAGTTACTCGATCGGGACAGAAGATTCACCCCTCCACTTT.

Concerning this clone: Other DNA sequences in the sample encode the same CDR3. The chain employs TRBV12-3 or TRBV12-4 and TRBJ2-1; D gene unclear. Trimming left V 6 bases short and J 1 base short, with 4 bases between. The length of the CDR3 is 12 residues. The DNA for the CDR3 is TGTGCCAGCAGCTTATCCTACAATGAGCAGTTCTTC. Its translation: CASSLSYNEQFF.

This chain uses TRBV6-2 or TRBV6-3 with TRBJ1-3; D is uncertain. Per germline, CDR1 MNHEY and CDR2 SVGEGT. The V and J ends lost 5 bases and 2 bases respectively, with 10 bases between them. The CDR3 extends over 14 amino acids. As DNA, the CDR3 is TGTGCCAGCAGTGATGGAGCTGCTGGAAACACCATATATTTT. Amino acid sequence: CASSDGAAGNTIYF.

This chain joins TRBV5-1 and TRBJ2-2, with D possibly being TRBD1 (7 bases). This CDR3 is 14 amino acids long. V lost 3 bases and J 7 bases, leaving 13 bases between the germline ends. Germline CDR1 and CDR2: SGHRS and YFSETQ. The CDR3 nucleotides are TGCGCCAGCAGCTCTCAGGGGGAGGTCGGGGAGCTGTTTTTT. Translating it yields CASSSQGEVGELFF.

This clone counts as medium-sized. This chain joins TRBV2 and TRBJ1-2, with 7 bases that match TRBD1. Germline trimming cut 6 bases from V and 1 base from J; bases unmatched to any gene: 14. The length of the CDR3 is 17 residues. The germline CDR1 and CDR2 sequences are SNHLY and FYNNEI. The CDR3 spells CASRAGQAGAFNYGYTF. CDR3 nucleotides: TGTGCCAGCAGGGCCGGACAGGCGGGCGCCTTTAACTATGGCTACACCTTC.

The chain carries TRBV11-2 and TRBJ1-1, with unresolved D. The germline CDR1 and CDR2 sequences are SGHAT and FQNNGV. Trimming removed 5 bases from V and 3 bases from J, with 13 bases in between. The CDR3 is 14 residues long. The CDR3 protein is CASSPNPGYTEAFF. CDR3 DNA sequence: TGTGCCAGCAGCCCGAACCCCGGGTACACTGAAGCTTTCTTT.

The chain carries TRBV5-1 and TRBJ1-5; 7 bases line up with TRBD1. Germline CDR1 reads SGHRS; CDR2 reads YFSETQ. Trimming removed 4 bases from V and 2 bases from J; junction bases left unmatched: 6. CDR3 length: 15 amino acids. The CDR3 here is CASSPTGLGNQPQHF. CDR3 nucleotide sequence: TGCGCCAGCAGCCCGACAGGGTTGGGCAATCAGCCCCAGCATTTT.

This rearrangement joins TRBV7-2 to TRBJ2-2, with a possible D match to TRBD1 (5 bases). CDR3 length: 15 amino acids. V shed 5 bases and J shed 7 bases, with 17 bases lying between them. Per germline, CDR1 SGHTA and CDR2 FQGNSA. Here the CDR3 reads CASSPWVAGNGELFF. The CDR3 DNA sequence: TGTGCCAGCAGCCCGTGGGTGGCAGGGAACGGGGAGCTGTTTTTT.

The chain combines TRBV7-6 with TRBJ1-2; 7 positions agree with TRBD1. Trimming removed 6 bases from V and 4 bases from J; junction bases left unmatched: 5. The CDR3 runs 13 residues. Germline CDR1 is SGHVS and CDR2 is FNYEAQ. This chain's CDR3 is CASSYAGGYGYTF. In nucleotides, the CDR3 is TGTGCCAGCAGTTACGCAGGGGGCTATGGCTACACCTTC.

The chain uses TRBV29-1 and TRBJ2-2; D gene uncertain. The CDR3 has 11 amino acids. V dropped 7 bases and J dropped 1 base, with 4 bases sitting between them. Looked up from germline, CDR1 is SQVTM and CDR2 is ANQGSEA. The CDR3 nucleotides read TGCAGCGCCTTGAACACCGGGGAGCTGTTTTTT. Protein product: CSALNTGELFF.

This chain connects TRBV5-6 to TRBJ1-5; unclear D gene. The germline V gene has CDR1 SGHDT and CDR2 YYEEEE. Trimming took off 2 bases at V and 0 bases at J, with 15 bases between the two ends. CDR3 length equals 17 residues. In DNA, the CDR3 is TGTGCCAGCAGCTTTTTTGAAACAGTTTATAGCAATCAGCCCCAGCATTTT. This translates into CASSFFETVYSNQPQHF.

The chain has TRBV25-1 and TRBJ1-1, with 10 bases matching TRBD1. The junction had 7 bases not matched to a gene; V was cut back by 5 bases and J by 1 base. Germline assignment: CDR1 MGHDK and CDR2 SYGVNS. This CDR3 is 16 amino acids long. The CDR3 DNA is TGTGCCAGCAGTACCAGGACAGGGGGGGGGAACACTGAAGCTTTCTTT. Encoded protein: CASSTRTGGGNTEAFF. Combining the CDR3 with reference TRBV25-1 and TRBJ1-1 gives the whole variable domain EADIYQTPRYLVIGTGKKITLECSQTMGHDKMYWYQQDPGMELHLIHYSYGVNSTEKGDLSSESTVSRIRTEHFPLTLESARPSHTSQYLCASSTRTGGGNTEAFFGQGTRLTVV.

The CDR3: CASSNLSGGAEETQYF. In DNA, the CDR3 is TGTGCCAGCAGTAACTTAAGCGGGGGGGCCGAGGAGACCCAGTACTTC. V gene TRBV2 combines with J gene TRBJ2-5, with 10 bases lining up with TRBD2. V lost 5 bases to trimming and J lost 5 bases; unmatched junction nucleotides: 11. This CDR3 spans 16 amino acids. Germline assignment: CDR1 SNHLY and CDR2 FYNNEI.

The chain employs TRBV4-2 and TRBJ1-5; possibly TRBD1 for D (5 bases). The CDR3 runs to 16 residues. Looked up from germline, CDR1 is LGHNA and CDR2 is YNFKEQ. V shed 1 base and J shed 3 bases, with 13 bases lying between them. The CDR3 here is CASSQVDGDYNQPQHF. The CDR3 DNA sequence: TGTGCCAGCAGCCAAGTGGACGGGGACTACAATCAGCCCCAGCATTTT.

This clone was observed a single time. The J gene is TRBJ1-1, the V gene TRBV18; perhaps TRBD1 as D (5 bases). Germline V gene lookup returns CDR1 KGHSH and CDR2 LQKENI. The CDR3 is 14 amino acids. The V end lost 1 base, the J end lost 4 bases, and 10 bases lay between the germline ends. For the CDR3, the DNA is TGTGCCAGCTCACCACAGGACACGGGCACTGAAGCTTTCTTT. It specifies CASSPQDTGTEAFF.

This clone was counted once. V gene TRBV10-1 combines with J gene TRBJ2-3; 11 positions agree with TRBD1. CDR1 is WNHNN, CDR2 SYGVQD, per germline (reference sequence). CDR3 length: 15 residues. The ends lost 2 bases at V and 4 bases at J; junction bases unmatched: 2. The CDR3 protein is CASSEGQGASDTQYF. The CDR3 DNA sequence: TGCGCCAGCAGTGAGGGACAGGGGGCGTCAGATACGCAGTATTTT.

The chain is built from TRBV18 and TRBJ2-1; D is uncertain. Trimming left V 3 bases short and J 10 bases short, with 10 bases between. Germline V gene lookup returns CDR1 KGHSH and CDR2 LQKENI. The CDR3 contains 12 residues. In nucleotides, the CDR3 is TGTGCCAGCTCACCGTCCCTTGGAGAGCAGTTCTTC. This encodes CASSPSLGEQFF. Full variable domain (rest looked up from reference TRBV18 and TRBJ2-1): NAGVMQNPRHLVRRRGQEARLRCSPMKGHSHVYWYRQLPEEGLKFMVYLQKENIIDESGMPKERFSAEFPKEGPSILRIQQVVRGDSAAYFCASSPSLGEQFFGPGTRLTVL.

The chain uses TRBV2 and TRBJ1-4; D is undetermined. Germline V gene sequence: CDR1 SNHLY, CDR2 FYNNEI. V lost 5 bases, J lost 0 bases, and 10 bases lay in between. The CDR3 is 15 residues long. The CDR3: CASSTDTTTNEKLFF. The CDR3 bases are TGTGCCAGCAGTACCGACACGACAACTAATGAAAAACTGTTTTTT.